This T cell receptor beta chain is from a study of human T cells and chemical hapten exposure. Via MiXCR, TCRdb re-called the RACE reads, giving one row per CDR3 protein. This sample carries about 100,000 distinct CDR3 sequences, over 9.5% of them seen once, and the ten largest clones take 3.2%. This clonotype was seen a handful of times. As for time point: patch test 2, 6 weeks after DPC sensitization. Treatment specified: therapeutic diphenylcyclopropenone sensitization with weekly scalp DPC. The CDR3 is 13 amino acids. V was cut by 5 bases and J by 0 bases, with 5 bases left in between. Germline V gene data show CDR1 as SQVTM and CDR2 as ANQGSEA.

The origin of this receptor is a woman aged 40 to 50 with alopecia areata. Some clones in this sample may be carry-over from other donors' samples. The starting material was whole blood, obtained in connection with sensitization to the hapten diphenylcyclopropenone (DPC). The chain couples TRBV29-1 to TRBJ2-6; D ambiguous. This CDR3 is CSVSYSGANVLTF. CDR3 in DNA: TGCAGCGTTTCGTACTCTGGGGCCAACGTCCTGACTTTC.